The 30 T cell receptor beta chains below were found in one sample sequenced in a study of Tregs in tolerant kidney transplant recipients. Assay used: immunoSEQ multiplex PCR; TCRdb lists only in-frame clones, some missing. The sample table includes 5,000 or so clones. Related graft donors supplied nonmyeloablative bone marrow transplants, and mixed chimerism was transient. The sample here was CD4+ T cells from blood (PBMCs), taken roughly 14 months after the transplant. All receptors derive from a human patient who received a combined kidney and bone marrow transplant. Some T cells may arise from the graft donor.

This clone is called large (0.1 to 1%) based on its frequency. CDR3: CASSPTGNEQYF. The CDR3 bases that were read are TGTGCCAGCTCACCGACAGGGAACGAG. This sequence joins TRBV18 and TRBJ2-7; 7 bases align to TRBD1. The CDR3 is cut off 3 residues early in the read; its end comes from the germline J gene. Germline-derived CDR1 and CDR2 are KGHSH and LQKENI. This CDR3 contains 12 residues. V lost 3 bases to trimming and J lost 5 bases; unmatched junction nucleotides: 1.

With respect to this clone: Coverage ceases 3 residues before the CDR3 finishes, and the germline J gene fills in the end. The V and J genes are TRBV18 and TRBJ2-3, with D perhaps TRBD2 (6 bases). The V end was cut by 3 bases, the J end by 3 bases, with 31 bases between. The CDR3 contains 21 residues. Looked up from germline, CDR1 is KGHSH and CDR2 is LQKENI. The part of the CDR3 DNA that was read is TGTGCCAGCTCACCGCCATCCGGATTAGGGGCCGGGACTTCTCTTACAGATACG. Amino acid sequence: CASSPPSGLGAGTSLTDT. The whole CDR3 is CASSPPSGLGAGTSLTDTQYF. The variable domain in full, completed from reference TRBV18 and TRBJ2-3, reads NAGVMQNPRHLVRRRGQEARLRCSPMKGHSHVYWYRQLPEEGLKFMVYLQKENIIDESGMPKERFSAEFPKEGPSILRIQQVVRGDSAAYFCASSPPSGLGAGTSLTDTQYFGPGTRLTVL.

A remark on this clone: The read is 3 residues too short to cover the CDR3 end, so that end is filled in from the germline J gene. The chain is built from TRBV6-2 or TRBV6-3 and TRBJ1-6; possibly TRBD1 for D (5 bases). The CDR3 consists of 12 residues. The germline V gene encodes CDR1 MNHEY and CDR2 SVGEGT. V was pared by 9 bases and J by 10 bases, with 13 bases between. CDR3 in amino acids: CASQPGSSPLHF. The sequenced part of the CDR3 DNA is TGTGCCAGTCAACCAGGGTCGTCACCC.

Regarding this clone: The DNA ends 3 residues before the CDR3 does, and the rest of the CDR3 is filled in from the germline J gene. V gene TRBV11-2 combines with J gene TRBJ2-3; tentative D call: TRBD2 (6 bases). V was shortened by 0 bases and J by 5 bases, with 9 bases between the two germline ends. This CDR3 has 14 amino acids. Germline V CDR1 and CDR2: SGHAT, FQNNGV. CDR3 loop: CASSLDWGEDTQYF. The sequenced part of the CDR3 DNA is TGTGCCAGCAGCTTAGATTGGGGGGAAGATACG.

In terms of frequency, this clone is medium-sized. The CDR3 end falls 3 residues outside the read, so it is completed with the germline J gene. The chain has TRBV15 and TRBJ1-2; possibly TRBD1 for D (6 bases). The CDR3 contains 17 residues. In germline, CDR1 is LNHNV, CDR2 YYDKDF (reference sequence). Trimming left V 0 bases short and J 2 bases short, with 16 bases between. Incomplete CDR3 DNA: TGTGCCACCAGCAGAGATATAAGTACAGGGAGGAACTATGGC. Protein sequence: CATSRDISTGRNYG. The full CDR3 protein is CATSRDISTGRNYGYTF.

The CDR3 region is CASSARTGLSYTF. Partial CDR3 DNA: TGTGCCAGCAGCGCGCGGACAGGGCTTTCC. The genes are TRBV2 and TRBJ1-2, with 8 bases that match TRBD1. The read is 3 residues too short to cover the CDR3 end, so that end is filled in from the germline J gene. The CDR3 consists of 13 residues. Per the germline V gene, CDR1 is SNHLY and CDR2 is FYNNEI.

On this clone itself: The CDR3 extends 3 residues past the end of the read, so its final part is completed from the germline J gene. This chain connects TRBV6-2 or TRBV6-3 to TRBJ2-3; TRBD2 matches at 7 bases. CDR1 and CDR2 (germline): MNHEY, SVGEGT. Trimming took 7 bases from V and 7 from J; bases not matched to a gene: 8. The CDR3 spans 13 residues. This chain's CDR3 is CASKLAAGHTQYF. CDR3 DNA (partial): TGTGCCAGCAAGCTAGCGGCGGGCCATACG.

Frequency places this clone as medium-sized. CDR3 sequence reads: CASSFSGLGTQYF. The sequenced part of the CDR3 DNA is TGTGCCAGCAGTTTCTCAGGACTGGGGACC. The chain employs TRBV12-3 or TRBV12-4 and TRBJ2-5; tentative D call: TRBD2 (5 bases). The sequence runs out 3 residues before the end of the CDR3; the remainder is reconstructed from the germline J gene. The CDR3 spans 13 residues. V was shortened by 3 bases and J by 7 bases, with 12 bases between the two germline ends.

In terms of frequency, this clone is medium-sized (0.01 to 0.1%). Read data end 3 residues before the CDR3 end; the end is taken from the germline J gene. The chain is built from TRBV5-1 and TRBJ1-6, with 10 bases aligning to TRBD1. Trimming at V came to 5 bases and at J to 3 bases, leaving 2 bases not matched to a gene. Looked up from germline, CDR1 is SGHRS and CDR2 is YFSETQ. The CDR3 consists of 15 residues. The sequenced CDR3 bases are TGCGCCAGCAGATGGACAGGGGGCTATAATTCACCC. Translation gives CASRWTGGYNSP. The entire CDR3 is CASRWTGGYNSPLHF.

Comment on this clone: From the germline J gene comes the end of the CDR3, since the read stops 3 residues before it. The V gene is TRBV5-4, the J gene TRBJ2-5, with TRBD2 matching over 9 bases. CDR3 length: 13 residues. The V gene's germline CDR1 is SGHNT and CDR2 YYREEE (reference sequence). Unmatched junction bases numbered 2, after V lost 3 bases and J lost 5 bases. The covered CDR3 bases are TGTGCCAGCAGCTCCGGACTAGCGGAGACC. Its translation is CASSSGLAET. The complete CDR3 sequence is CASSSGLAETQYF.

As for this clone: The CDR3 end lies 3 residues beyond the end of the read and is filled in from the germline J gene. The rearrangement joins TRBV7-9 to TRBJ2-5; D is unclear. With 6 bases removed from V and 5 bases from J, the gap between germline ends came to 16 bases. The CDR3 totals 14 residues. Germline assignment: CDR1 SEHNR and CDR2 FQNEAQ (reference sequence). CDR3 bases read: TGTGCCAGCAGTCGTATAGCCGCGGTGGAGACC. As protein: CASSRIAAVET. The entire CDR3 reads CASSRIAAVETQYF.

Turning to this clone: The sequence runs out 3 residues before the end of the CDR3; the remainder is reconstructed from the germline J gene. The chain couples TRBV28 to TRBJ1-4; D may be TRBD1 (6 bases). Trimming stripped 6 bases from V and 6 bases from J, with 17 bases between. Germline lookup yields CDR1 MDHEN and CDR2 SYDVKM. The CDR3 is 15 residues long. The CDR3 bases that were read are TGTGCCAGCAGACCACAGGGCACGGGAGATGAAAAA. This encodes CASRPQGTGDEK. The entire CDR3 protein reads CASRPQGTGDEKLFF.

Worth noting for this clone: The read falls 3 residues short of the CDR3 end, and the missing part is taken from the germline J gene. The V call is TRBV20-1, the J call TRBJ2-3, with 10 bases aligning to TRBD1. V gave up 3 bases and J gave up 5 bases; unmatched junction bases: 2. Looked up from germline, CDR1 is DFQATT and CDR2 is SNEGSKA (reference sequence). The CDR3 is made up of 13 amino acids. Incomplete CDR3 DNA: TGCAGTGCTAGGACAGGGGGCAGAGATACG. Residues: CSARTGGRDT. The CDR3, in full, reads CSARTGGRDTQYF.

Comments on this clone: The sequence runs out 3 residues before the end of the CDR3; the remainder is reconstructed from the germline J gene. The chain has TRBV7-8 and TRBJ1-3; no clear D. CDR1 and CDR2 (germline): SGHVS, FQNEAQ. Trimming removed 5 bases from V and 4 bases from J, with 9 bases in between. The CDR3 runs 13 residues. Partial CDR3 DNA: TGTGCCAGCAGCCTATCGACAGGAAACACC. Amino acid sequence: CASSLSTGNT. The whole CDR3 region reads CASSLSTGNTIYF.

Turning to this clone: The read gets to within 3 residues of the CDR3 end, and the germline J gene fills in the rest. The V call is TRBV7-2, the J call TRBJ2-1, with D maybe TRBD2 (6 bases). CDR3 length equals 15 residues. Trimming removed 5 bases at V and 0 bases at J, with 11 bases between. The germline CDR1 and CDR2 sequences are SGHTA and FQGNSA. The chain's CDR3 is CASSERVSSYNEQFF. CDR3 DNA (partial): TGTGCCAGCAGCGAGCGGGTCAGCTCCTACAATGAG.

On this clone: The read ends 3 residues shy of where the CDR3 ends; the end is completed using the germline J gene. The gene calls are TRBV20-1 and TRBJ1-5; maybe TRBD1 (6 bases). Trimming removed 2 bases from V and 2 bases from J, with 10 bases in between. The germline CDR1 and CDR2 sequences are DFQATT and SNEGSKA (reference sequence). The CDR3 covers 14 residues. CDR3 in amino acids: CSARSGAGNQPQHF. Partial CDR3 DNA: TGCAGTGCTAGATCAGGGGCCGGCAATCAGCCC.

Concerning this clone: The read finishes 3 residues shy of the CDR3 end, and the germline J gene is used to complete it. This sequence joins TRBV7-8 and TRBJ1-2; D perhaps matches TRBD1 (6 bases). V lost 0 bases, J lost 4 bases, and 18 bases lay in between. The CDR3 extends over 17 amino acids. Looked up from germline, CDR1 is SGHVS and CDR2 is FQNEAQ. The sequenced CDR3 bases are TGTGCCAGCAGCTTAGCTCCCAACGCAAAAGGGGGCTATGGC. Protein product: CASSLAPNAKGGYG. The full CDR3 reads CASSLAPNAKGGYGYTF. Full variable domain (remainder filled in from reference TRBV7-8 and TRBJ1-2): GAGVSQSPRYKVAKRGQDVALRCDPISGHVSLFWYQQALGQGPEFLTYFQNEAQLDKSGLPSDRFFAERPEGSVSTLKIQRTQQEDSAVYLCASSLAPNAKGGYGYTFGSGTRLTVV.

Comments on this clone: The CDR3 end lies 3 residues beyond the end of the read and is filled in from the germline J gene. The chain links TRBV20-1 to TRBJ2-1, with 10 bases identical to TRBD2. V shed 7 bases and J 0 bases; nucleotides not matched to a gene: 12. CDR3 length: 17 amino acids. The germline V gene has CDR1 DFQATT and CDR2 SNEGSKA (reference sequence). The covered CDR3 bases are TGCAGTGTTCCTCCATATAGCGGGAGGCCCTCCTACAATGAG. Translating gives CSVPPYSGRPSYNE. The whole CDR3 protein is CSVPPYSGRPSYNEQFF.

The DNA read from the CDR3 is TGTGCCATCGGGGCGGCAGGGTCCTCCCTTCGCGAG. Protein product: CAIGAAGSSLRE. The entire CDR3 protein reads CAIGAAGSSLREQYF. The rearrangement uses TRBV10-3 and TRBJ2-7; perhaps TRBD1 as D (5 bases). The read terminates 3 residues ahead of where the CDR3 ends, so the germline J gene completes it. Trimming removed 8 bases at V and 6 bases at J, with 23 bases between. The CDR3 contains 15 residues. The V gene's germline CDR1 is ENHRY and CDR2 SYGVKD.

Worth noting for this clone: The read ends 3 residues shy of where the CDR3 ends; the end is completed using the germline J gene. The chain employs TRBV7-9 and TRBJ1-2, with TRBD1 matching 7 bases. Germline CDR1 is SEHNR and CDR2 is FQNEAQ (reference sequence). This CDR3 has 12 amino acids. Incomplete CDR3 DNA: TGTGCCAGCAGCTTAGCAGGGGGCGGC. As protein: CASSLAGGG. The whole CDR3 sequence reads CASSLAGGGYTF.

Remarks on this clone: The missing CDR3 end, 3 residues past where the read stops, is filled in from the germline J gene. The gene calls are TRBV29-1 and TRBJ1-2, with TRBD1 matching over 9 bases. V lost 4 bases to trimming and J lost 5 bases; unmatched junction nucleotides: 5. Germline values: CDR1 SQVTM, CDR2 ANQGSEA. The CDR3 covers 13 residues. CDR3 DNA, as far as it was read: TGCAGCGTTGTAGGACAGGGGAAGTATGGC. It codes for CSVVGQGKYG. The entire CDR3 protein reads CSVVGQGKYGYTF.

Of note for this clone: Sequencing ends 3 residues short of the CDR3 end; the germline J gene provides the rest. This chain uses TRBV12-3 or TRBV12-4 with TRBJ2-1, with TRBD1 as a possible D gene (5 bases). Trimming left V 0 bases short and J 8 bases short, with 20 bases between. The CDR3 is made up of 17 amino acids. The sequenced CDR3 bases are TGTGCCAGCAGTTTAGCGCTAAGGGGCGCAATCCCGGATGAG. Amino acids: CASSLALRGAIPDE. The whole CDR3 is CASSLALRGAIPDEQFF.

To note about this clone: The read stops 3 residues short of the end of the CDR3; the missing end is completed from the germline J gene. The chain links TRBV5-1 to TRBJ1-3; D is unresolved. V lost 0 bases to trimming and J lost 0 bases, with 13 bases between them. The CDR3 loop spans 17 amino acids. In germline, CDR1 is SGHRS, CDR2 YFSETQ. CDR3 loop: CASSLGRASRSGNTIYF. The sequenced CDR3 bases are TGCGCCAGCAGCTTGGGGAGGGCCTCACGCTCTGGAAACACC.

A remark on this clone: The read gets to within 3 residues of the CDR3 end, and the germline J gene fills in the rest. The V and J genes are TRBV5-1 and TRBJ2-5, with 7 bases lining up with TRBD1. The J segment lost 3 bases and the V segment lost 4 bases, leaving 6 bases of the junction unmatched. The CDR3 is made up of 14 amino acids. Germline CDR1 reads SGHRS; CDR2 reads YFSETQ. The DNA read from the CDR3 is TGCGCCAGCAGCCACGGGACAGCTAAAGAGACC. Translating it yields CASSHGTAKET. In full, the CDR3 is CASSHGTAKETQYF.

With respect to this clone: The read comes to an end 3 residues before the CDR3 does, leaving the germline J gene to fill in the end. The chain couples TRBV23-1 to TRBJ2-7; 10 positions agree with TRBD1. TRBV23-1 is an ORF for which the function is uncertain. The trim removed 4 bases at V and 0 bases at J, leaving 6 bases unmatched. This CDR3 spans 16 amino acids. CDR3 DNA, as far as it was read: TGCGCCAGCAGTCTTTCGAGGGACAGGGGCTCCTACGAG. This translates into CASSLSRDRGSYE. The full CDR3 is CASSLSRDRGSYEQYF.

With respect to this clone: The sequenced fragment ends 3 residues before the CDR3 boundary, so the rest is inferred from the germline J gene. The chain is built from TRBV10-2 and TRBJ2-7, with 8 nucleotides matching TRBD1. Germline values: CDR1 WSHSY, CDR2 SAAADI. CDR3 length: 13 residues. V was pared by 8 bases and J by 0 bases, with 3 bases of the junction left unmatched. CDR3 protein: CASHQGASYEQYF. Incomplete CDR3 DNA: TGCGCCAGCCATCAGGGGGCCTCCTACGAG.

This clone is called medium-sized based on its frequency. The CDR3 end falls 3 residues outside the read, so it is completed with the germline J gene. V gene TRBV7-1 combines with J gene TRBJ2-5; D is perhaps TRBD2 (9 bases). TRBV7-1 is an ORF, and what it does is uncertain. CDR3 length: 22 residues. V gave up 3 bases and J gave up 0 bases, with 32 bases separating them. CDR3 DNA (partial): TGTGCCAGCAGCTCCCGGGACAGGAGGACCCCGGGACTAGCAGGGAACCAAGAGACC. This encodes CASSSRDRRTPGLAGNQET. The complete CDR3 sequence is CASSSRDRRTPGLAGNQETQYF.

About this clone: The observed sequence ends 3 residues before the CDR3 terminus, with the missing tail filled in from the germline J gene. The rearrangement joins TRBV6-2 or TRBV6-3 to TRBJ2-4; 10 nucleotides agree with TRBD2. CDR1 is MNHEY and CDR2 is SVGEGT in the germline V gene. The trim removed 6 bases at V and 1 base at J, leaving 9 bases unmatched. This CDR3 has 17 amino acids. The CDR3 bases that were read are TGTGCCAGCAGAGGTAGCGGGAGGATAGGGGCCAAAAACATT. Translating gives CASRGSGRIGAKNI. The whole CDR3 protein reads CASRGSGRIGAKNIQYF.

On this clone itself: The CDR3 is cut off 3 residues early in the read; its end comes from the germline J gene. The rearrangement uses TRBV5-1 and TRBJ2-7, with 11 bases lining up with TRBD2. Per the germline V gene, CDR1 is SGHRS and CDR2 is YFSETQ. This CDR3 comprises 16 residues. The V gene end was trimmed by 3 bases and the J gene end by 2 bases; junction bases not matched to a gene: 7. The sequenced CDR3 bases are TGCGCCAGCAGCTCAACTGGGACTAGCGGCGCCTACGAG. As protein: CASSSTGTSGAYE. In full, the CDR3 is CASSSTGTSGAYEQYF.

Turning to this clone: Read coverage stops 3 residues before the CDR3 terminus; the germline J gene supplies the remainder. The chain recombines TRBV20-1 with TRBJ2-1; 7 nucleotides agree with TRBD2. Per the germline V gene, CDR1 is DFQATT and CDR2 is SNEGSKA (reference sequence). This CDR3 contains 13 residues. V trimming: 0 bases; J trimming: 9 bases; junction bases outside the gene matches: 5. The CDR3 bases that were read are TGCAGTGCTAGAGATGGACTAGTCGCTGAG. Translating gives CSARDGLVAE. The full CDR3 protein reads CSARDGLVAEQFF.